One and the same sample provided the 13 T cell receptor beta chains below, sequenced in a study of T cells of healthy individuals. One entry per CDR3 protein results from TCRdb running MiXCR on the 5' RACE reads. The table includes 55,000 to 65,000 distinct CDR3 sequences, roughly 15% detected once. The receptors here all came from a human donor in good health.

This clonotype was detected ten times or more. V gene TRBV10-3 combines with J gene TRBJ2-7; possibly TRBD2 for D (6 bases). CDR3 length: 17 residues. The germline V gene encodes CDR1 ENHRY and CDR2 SYGVKD. The V gene lost 11 bases and the J gene lost 2 bases, with 28 bases spanning the gap. The CDR3 loop reads CAAGGDSSFDFTYEQYF. CDR3 bases: TGTGCCGCCGGCGGGGACTCCTCTTTTGACTTTACCTACGAGCAGTACTTC.

A note on this clonotype: Its ends do not fully match the called genes, so a read error is possible. The chain uses TRBV5-6 and TRBJ2-6, with D unclear. This CDR3 contains 14 residues. CDR1 and CDR2 from the germline V gene are SGHDT and YYEEEE. The CDR3: CASSPSWGANVLTF. The DNA for the CDR3 is TGCGCCAGCAGCCCATCCTGGGGGGCCAACGTCCTGACTTTC.

This clonotype has ten or more counts. V and J are TRBV12-3 or TRBV12-4 and TRBJ2-7, with 12 positions matching TRBD2. The CDR3 is made up of 16 amino acids. Trimming took 3 bases from V and 5 from J; bases not matched to a gene: 8. This CDR3 reads CASSLTSGRGPHEQYF. In nucleotides, the CDR3 is TGTGCCAGCAGTTTGACTAGCGGGAGAGGTCCCCACGAGCAGTACTTC.

In its sample, this clonotype was seen many times. The genes are TRBV6-6 and TRBJ1-5, with D possibly matching TRBD1 (6 bases). This CDR3 contains 17 residues. Germline V lookup: CDR1 MNHNY, CDR2 SVGAGI (reference sequence). With 0 bases removed from V and 1 base from J, the gap between germline ends came to 13 bases. The CDR3 protein is CASSYSGGLGSNQPQHF. CDR3 nucleotide sequence: TGTGCCAGCAGTTACTCAGGGGGGTTAGGAAGCAATCAGCCCCAGCATTTT.

This clonotype was observed at least ten times. The chain has TRBV7-9 and TRBJ2-1; weak D call: TRBD1 (5 bases). Germline V CDR1 and CDR2: SEHNR, FQNEAQ (reference sequence). This CDR3 region has 15 residues. V was trimmed by 5 bases and J by 0 bases, leaving 11 bases between them. In DNA, the CDR3 is TGTGCCAGCAGCCTGACAGACAGCTCCTACAATGAGCAGTTCTTC. It is translated as CASSLTDSSYNEQFF. The full variable domain, completed using reference TRBV7-9 and TRBJ2-1, is DTGVSQNPRHKITKRGQNVTFRCDPISEHNRLYWYRQTLGQGPEFLTYFQNEAQLEKSRLLSDRFSAERPKGSFSTLEIQRTEQGDSAMYLCASSLTDSSYNEQFFGPGTRLTVL.

This chain uses TRBV20-1 with TRBJ1-1; D remains ambiguous. Germline CDR1 reads DFQATT; CDR2 reads SNEGSKA (reference sequence). The CDR3 is 14 amino acids. V was pared by 4 bases and J by 6 bases, with 18 bases between. In DNA form, the CDR3 reads TGCAGTGCTACCAGACAACGGGTTGCTTCTGAAGCTTTCTTT. It yields the protein CSATRQRVASEAFF.

This clonotype occurred many times. V is TRBV20-1 and J is TRBJ2-3; TRBD1 matches at 7 bases. The CDR3 totals 14 residues. Germline lookup yields CDR1 DFQATT and CDR2 SNEGSKA (reference sequence). The V and J ends lost 8 bases and 4 bases, in that order; junction bases with no gene match: 12. In nucleotides, the CDR3 is TGCAGTTTAGAAGGGGGCGTGGGGGCAGATACGCAGTATTTT. It encodes CSLEGGVGADTQYF.

This clonotype occurred once. This rearrangement joins TRBV6-1 to TRBJ1-1, with D maybe TRBD1 (5 bases). The germline gives CDR1 MNHNS, CDR2 SASEGT. The germline V and J ends were trimmed by 6 bases and 3 bases, with 11 bases remaining between them. CDR3 length: 13 amino acids. CDR3 DNA sequence: TGTGCCAGCAGAGATACAGGTTACACTGAAGCTTTCTTT. It is translated as CASRDTGYTEAFF.

The chain is built from TRBV13 and TRBJ1-2; no reliable D call. This CDR3 has 11 residues. Germline CDR1 and CDR2: PRHDT and FYEKMQ (reference sequence). The V gene lost 5 bases and the J gene lost 9 bases, with 10 bases spanning the gap. CDR3 DNA sequence: TGTGCCAGCAGCGCCGGACTGAGCTACACCTTC. Translated: CASSAGLSYTF.

The CDR3 bases are TGTGCCAGTAGTGTCGTGGACACTGAAGCTTTCTTT. Protein sequence: CASSVVDTEAFF. J is TRBJ1-1 and V is TRBV19; D gene uncertain. The germline CDR1 and CDR2 sequences are LNHDA and SQIVND (reference sequence). CDR3 size: 12 residues. V lost 5 bases to trimming and J lost 3 bases, with 7 bases between them. The complete variable domain, with remaining parts taken from reference TRBV19 and TRBJ1-1, reads DGGITQSPKYLFRKEGQNVTLSCEQNLNHDAMYWYRQDPGQGLRLIYYSQIVNDFQKGDIAEGYSVSREKKESFPLTVTSAQKNPTAFYLCASSVVDTEAFFGQGTRLTVV.

The chain carries TRBV7-2 and TRBJ2-3, with TRBD2 matching over 13 bases. Germline trimming cut 4 bases from V and 6 bases from J; bases unmatched to any gene: 4. The CDR3 consists of 15 residues. The germline gives CDR1 SGHTA, CDR2 FQGNSA. The CDR3 spells CASSSLAGGPDTQYF. The CDR3 coding sequence is TGTGCCAGCAGCTCACTAGCGGGAGGGCCGGATACGCAGTATTTT. Full variable domain (remainder filled in from reference TRBV7-2 and TRBJ2-3): GAGVSQSPSNKVTEKGKDVELRCDPISGHTALYWYRQSLGQGLEFLIYFQGNSAPDKSGLPSDRFSAERTGGSVSTLTIQRTQQEDSAVYLCASSSLAGGPDTQYFGPGTRLTVL.

In its sample, this clonotype was seen a few times. The rearrangement links TRBV11-2 to TRBJ1-3; D may be TRBD1 (5 bases). CDR3 size: 16 residues. Germline V lookup: CDR1 SGHAT, CDR2 FQNNGV. V lost 6 bases and J lost 0, with 15 bases in between. The CDR3 DNA reads as TGTGCCAGCAGACCTGCCGGGGCCCTCTCTGGAAACACCATATATTTT. It specifies CASRPAGALSGNTIYF.

This rearrangement joins TRBV6-5 to TRBJ2-1; D is unresolved. Germline-derived CDR1 and CDR2 are MNHEY and SVGAGI. The CDR3 consists of 16 residues. V lost 7 bases and J lost 3, with 19 bases in between. The CDR3 nucleotides read TGTGCCAGCATCCCTCAGGCTGGAGTCGTCTACAATGAGCAGTTCTTC. This codes for CASIPQAGVVYNEQFF.